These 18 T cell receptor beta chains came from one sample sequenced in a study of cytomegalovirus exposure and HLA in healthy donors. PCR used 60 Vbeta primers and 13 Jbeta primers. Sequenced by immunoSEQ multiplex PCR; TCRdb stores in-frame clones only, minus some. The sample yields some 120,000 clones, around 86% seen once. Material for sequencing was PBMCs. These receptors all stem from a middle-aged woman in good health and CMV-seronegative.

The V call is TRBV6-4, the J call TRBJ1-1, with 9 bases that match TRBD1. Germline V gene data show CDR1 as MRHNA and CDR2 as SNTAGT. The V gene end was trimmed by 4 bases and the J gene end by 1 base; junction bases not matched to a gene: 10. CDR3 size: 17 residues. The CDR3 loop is CASSVVWTGDRNTEAFF. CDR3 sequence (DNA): TGTGCCAGCAGTGTCGTTTGGACAGGGGATAGGAACACTGAAGCTTTCTTT.

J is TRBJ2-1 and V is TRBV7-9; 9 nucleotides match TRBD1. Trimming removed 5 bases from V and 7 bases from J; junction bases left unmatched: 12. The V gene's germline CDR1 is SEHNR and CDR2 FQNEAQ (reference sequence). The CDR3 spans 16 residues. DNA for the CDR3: TGTGCCAGCAGCCCAAAGCCGGGACAGGGTAGAAATGAGCAGTTCTTC. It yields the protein CASSPKPGQGRNEQFF.

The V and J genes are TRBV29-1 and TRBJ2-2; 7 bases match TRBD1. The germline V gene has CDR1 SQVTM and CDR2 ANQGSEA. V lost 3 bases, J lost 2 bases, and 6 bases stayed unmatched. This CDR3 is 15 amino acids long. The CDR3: CSVERGPENTGELFF. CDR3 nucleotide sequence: TGCAGCGTTGAGAGGGGGCCGGAAAACACCGGGGAGCTGTTTTTT.

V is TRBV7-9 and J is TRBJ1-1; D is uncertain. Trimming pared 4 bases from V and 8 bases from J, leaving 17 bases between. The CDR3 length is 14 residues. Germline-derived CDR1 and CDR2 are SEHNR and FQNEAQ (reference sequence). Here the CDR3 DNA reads TGTGCCAGCAGCTCCCAAGATTTGGCTCGAGAAGCTTTCTTT. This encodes CASSSQDLAREAFF.

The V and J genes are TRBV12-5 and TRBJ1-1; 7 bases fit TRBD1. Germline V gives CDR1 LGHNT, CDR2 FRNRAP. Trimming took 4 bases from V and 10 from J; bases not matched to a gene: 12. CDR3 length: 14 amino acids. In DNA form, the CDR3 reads TGTGCTAGTGGTTCTGCTGAAAGGGGGCCTTCAGCTTTCTTT. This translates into CASGSAERGPSAFF.

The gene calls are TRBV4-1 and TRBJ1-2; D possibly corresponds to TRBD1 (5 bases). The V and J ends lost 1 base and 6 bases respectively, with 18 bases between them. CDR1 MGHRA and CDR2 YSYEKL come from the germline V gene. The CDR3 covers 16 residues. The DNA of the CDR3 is TGCGCCAGCAGCCAAGTAGCCCTGGGGGGGGACGATGGCTACACCTTC. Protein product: CASSQVALGGDDGYTF.

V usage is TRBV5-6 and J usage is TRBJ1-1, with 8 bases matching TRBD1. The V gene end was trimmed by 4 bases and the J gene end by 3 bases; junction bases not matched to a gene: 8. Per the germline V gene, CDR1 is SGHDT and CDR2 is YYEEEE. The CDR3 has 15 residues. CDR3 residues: CASSKLDRDDTEAFF. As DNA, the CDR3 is TGTGCCAGCAGCAAGCTGGACAGGGACGACACTGAAGCTTTCTTT.

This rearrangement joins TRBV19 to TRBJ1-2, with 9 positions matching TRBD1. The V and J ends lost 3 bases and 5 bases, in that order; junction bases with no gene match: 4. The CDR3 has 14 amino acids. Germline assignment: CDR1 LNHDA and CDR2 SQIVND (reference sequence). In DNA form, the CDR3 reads TGTGCCAGTAGTATGACAGGGGGGGGGTATGGCTACACCTTC. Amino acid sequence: CASSMTGGGYGYTF.

CDR3 bases: TGTGCCAGCAGCTTCCCCCGACTAGCGGGGGTTAGCACAGATACGCAGTATTTT. This translates into CASSFPRLAGVSTDTQYF. V usage is TRBV7-9 and J usage is TRBJ2-3, with TRBD2 matching 12 bases. CDR3 length: 18 residues. Unmatched junction bases numbered 7, after V lost 3 bases and J lost 0 bases. Germline V CDR1 and CDR2: SEHNR, FQNEAQ (reference sequence).

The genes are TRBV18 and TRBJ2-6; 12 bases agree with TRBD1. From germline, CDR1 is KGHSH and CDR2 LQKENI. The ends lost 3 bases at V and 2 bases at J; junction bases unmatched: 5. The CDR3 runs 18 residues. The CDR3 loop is CASSPRGTGGAGANVLTF. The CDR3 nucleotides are TGTGCCAGCTCACCGAGGGGGACAGGGGGCGCTGGGGCCAACGTCCTGACTTTC. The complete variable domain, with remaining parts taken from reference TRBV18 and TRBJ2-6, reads NAGVMQNPRHLVRRRGQEARLRCSPMKGHSHVYWYRQLPEEGLKFMVYLQKENIIDESGMPKERFSAEFPKEGPSILRIQQVVRGDSAAYFCASSPRGTGGAGANVLTFGAGSRLTVL.

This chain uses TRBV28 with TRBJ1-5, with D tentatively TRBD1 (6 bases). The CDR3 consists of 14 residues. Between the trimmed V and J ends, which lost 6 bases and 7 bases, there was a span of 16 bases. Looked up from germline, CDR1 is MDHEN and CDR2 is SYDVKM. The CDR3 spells CASRLTGLGQPQHF. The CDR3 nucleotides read TGTGCCAGCAGACTTACAGGGCTTGGGCAGCCCCAGCATTTT.

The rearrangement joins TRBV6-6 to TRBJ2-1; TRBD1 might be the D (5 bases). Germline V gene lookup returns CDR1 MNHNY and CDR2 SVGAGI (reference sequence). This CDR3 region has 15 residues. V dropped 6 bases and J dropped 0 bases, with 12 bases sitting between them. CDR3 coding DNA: TGTGCCAGCAGGACGACAGCAAGCTCCTACAATGAGCAGTTCTTC. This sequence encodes CASRTTASSYNEQFF.

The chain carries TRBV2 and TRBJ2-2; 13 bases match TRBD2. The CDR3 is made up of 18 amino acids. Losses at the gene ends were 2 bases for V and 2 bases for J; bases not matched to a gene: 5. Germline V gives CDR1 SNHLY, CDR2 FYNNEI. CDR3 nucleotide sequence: TGTGCCAGCAGTGAACCGGGACTAGCGGGACCAAACACCGGGGAGCTGTTTTTT. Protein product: CASSEPGLAGPNTGELFF.

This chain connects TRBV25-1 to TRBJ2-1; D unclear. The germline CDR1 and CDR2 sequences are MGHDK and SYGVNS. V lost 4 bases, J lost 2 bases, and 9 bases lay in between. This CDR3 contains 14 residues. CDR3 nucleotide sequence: TGTGCCAGCAGTGTTGCGGCCCCCTACAATGAGCAGTTCTTC. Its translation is CASSVAAPYNEQFF.

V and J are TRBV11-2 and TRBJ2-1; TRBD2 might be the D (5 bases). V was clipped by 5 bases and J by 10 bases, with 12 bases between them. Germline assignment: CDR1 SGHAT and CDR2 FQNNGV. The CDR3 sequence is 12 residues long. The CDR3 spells CASSPVPGEQFF. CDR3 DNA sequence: TGTGCCAGCAGCCCAGTACCGGGAGAGCAGTTCTTC.

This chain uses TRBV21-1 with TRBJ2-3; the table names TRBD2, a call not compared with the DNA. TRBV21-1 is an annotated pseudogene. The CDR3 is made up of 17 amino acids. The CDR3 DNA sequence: TGTGCCAGCAGCAATTTCCCGGGACTTGAGCACACAGATACGCAGTATTTT. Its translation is CASSNFPGLEHTDTQYF.

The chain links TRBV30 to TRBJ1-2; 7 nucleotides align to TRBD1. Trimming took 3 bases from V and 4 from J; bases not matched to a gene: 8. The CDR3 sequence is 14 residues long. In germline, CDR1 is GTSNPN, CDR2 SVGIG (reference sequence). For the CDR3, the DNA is TGTGCCTGGAGGGCCGGGACAGTGGCCTATGGCTACACCTTC. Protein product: CAWRAGTVAYGYTF.

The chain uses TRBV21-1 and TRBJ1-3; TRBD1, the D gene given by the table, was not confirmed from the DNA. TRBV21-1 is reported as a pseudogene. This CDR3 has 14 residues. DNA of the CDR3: TGTGCCAGCAGCACGCGACAGGGGGCCAACACCATATATTTT. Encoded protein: CASSTRQGANTIYF.